This T cell receptor beta chain was captured in a study of CD8 T cells in Susac syndrome. Deletions cut 1 base from V and 9 bases from J, with 17 bases between. The CDR3 has 15 residues. CDR1 and CDR2 (germline): SGHRS, YFSETQ. Reverse transcription of roughly 0.5 to 1 ug RNA was carried out with random hexamers. Across 54 Vbeta and 13 Jbeta, TCR beta CDR3 was amplified with immunoSEQ multiplex PCR. TCRdb fed the immunoSEQ multiplex PCR reads into MiXCR, producing one record per CDR3 protein. The sample carries around 130,000 distinct CDR3 sequences, less than 95% recorded once. This clonotype was sampled from a human donor with multiple sclerosis. V usage is TRBV5-1 and J usage is TRBJ1-5; D gene uncertain. Sequencing was performed on CD4+ T cells from PBMCs. CDR3 region: CASSLTDSSSGPQHF. CDR3 sequence (DNA): TGCGCCAGCAGCTTGACGGATTCTAGTAGCGGGCCCCAGCATTTT.